This T cell receptor beta chain comes out of a study of cytotoxic CD8 clonotypes in ibrutinib-treated CLL. Germline CDR1 and CDR2: SGHNT and YYREEE (reference sequence). Between the trimmed V and J ends, which lost 1 base and 0 bases, there was a span of 14 bases. CDR3 size: 16 residues. Sequencing used immunoSEQ multiplex PCR; TCRdb keeps in-frame clones, though not all of them. The table records just over 200,000 clones, about four fifths of them present only once. The receptor was derived from a human donor with chronic lymphocytic leukemia. The chain employs TRBV5-4 and TRBJ2-7; TRBD1 might be the D (6 bases). The specimen was PBMCs, collected after 12 months of ibrutinib treatment. The CDR3 is CASSLRDISFSYEQYF. The DNA for the CDR3 is TGTGCCAGCAGCTTGCGGGACATAAGTTTCTCCTACGAGCAGTACTTC. Full variable domain (remainder filled in from reference TRBV5-4 and TRBJ2-7): ETGVTQSPTHLIKTRGQQVTLRCSSQSGHNTVSWYQQALGQGPQFIFQYYREEENGRGNFPPRFSGLQFPNYSSELNVNALELDDSALYLCASSLRDISFSYEQYFGPGTRLTVT.